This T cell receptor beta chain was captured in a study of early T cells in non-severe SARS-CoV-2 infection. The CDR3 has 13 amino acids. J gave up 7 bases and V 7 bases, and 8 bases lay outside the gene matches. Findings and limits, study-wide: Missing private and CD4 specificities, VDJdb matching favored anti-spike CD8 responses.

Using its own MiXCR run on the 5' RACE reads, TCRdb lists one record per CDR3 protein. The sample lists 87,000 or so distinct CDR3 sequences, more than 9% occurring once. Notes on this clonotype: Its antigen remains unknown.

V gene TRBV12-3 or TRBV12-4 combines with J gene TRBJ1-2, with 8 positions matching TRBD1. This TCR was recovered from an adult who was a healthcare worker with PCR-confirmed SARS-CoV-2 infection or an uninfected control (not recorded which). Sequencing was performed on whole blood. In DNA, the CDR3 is TGTGCCAGCAACAGAGGACAGGGTGGTGGCTACACCTTC. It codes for CASNRGQGGGYTF.